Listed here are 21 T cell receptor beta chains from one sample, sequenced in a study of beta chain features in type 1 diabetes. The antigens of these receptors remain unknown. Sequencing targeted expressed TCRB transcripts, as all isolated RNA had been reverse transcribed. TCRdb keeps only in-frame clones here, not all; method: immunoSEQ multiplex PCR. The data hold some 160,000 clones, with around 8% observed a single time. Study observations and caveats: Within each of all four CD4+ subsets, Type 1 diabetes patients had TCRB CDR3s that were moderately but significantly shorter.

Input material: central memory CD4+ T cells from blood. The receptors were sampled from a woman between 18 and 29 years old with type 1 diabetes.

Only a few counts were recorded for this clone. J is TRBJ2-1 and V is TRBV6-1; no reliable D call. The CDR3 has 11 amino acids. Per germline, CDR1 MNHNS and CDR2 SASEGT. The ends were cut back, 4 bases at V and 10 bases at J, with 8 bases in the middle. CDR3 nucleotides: TGTGCCAGCAGTGCCCCGGTAGAGCAGTTCTTC. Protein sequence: CASSAPVEQFF.

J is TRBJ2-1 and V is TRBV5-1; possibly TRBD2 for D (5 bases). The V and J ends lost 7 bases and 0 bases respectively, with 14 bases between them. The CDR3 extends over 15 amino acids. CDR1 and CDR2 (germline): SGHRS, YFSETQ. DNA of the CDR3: TGCGCCAGCGGGGTAGCGTCGAGCTCCTACAATGAGCAGTTCTTC. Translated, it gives CASGVASSSYNEQFF.

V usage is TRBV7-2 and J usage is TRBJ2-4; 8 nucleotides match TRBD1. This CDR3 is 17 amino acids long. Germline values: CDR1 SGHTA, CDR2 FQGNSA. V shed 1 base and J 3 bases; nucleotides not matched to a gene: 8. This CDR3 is CASSLGFRGLVKNIQYF. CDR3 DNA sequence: TGTGCCAGCAGCTTAGGCTTCAGGGGGCTGGTCAAAAACATTCAGTACTTC.

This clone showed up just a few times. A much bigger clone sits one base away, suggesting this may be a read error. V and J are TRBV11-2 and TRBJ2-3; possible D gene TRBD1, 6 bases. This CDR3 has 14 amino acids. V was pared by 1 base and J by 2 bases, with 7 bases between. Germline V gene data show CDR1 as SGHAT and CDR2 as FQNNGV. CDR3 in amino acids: CASSLGQDTDTQYF. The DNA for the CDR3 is TGTGCCAGCAGCTTAGGACAGGACACAGATACGCAGTATTTT.

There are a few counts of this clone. CDR3 amino acids: CASSQFDRDYNEQFF. In DNA form, the CDR3 reads TGTGCCAGCAGCCAATTTGACAGGGATTACAATGAGCAGTTCTTC. The chain carries TRBV5-6 and TRBJ2-1, with 7 positions matching TRBD1. The CDR3 totals 15 residues. The V segment lost 4 bases and the J segment 4 bases; nucleotides outside the gene matches: 8. Germline V gene sequence: CDR1 SGHDT, CDR2 YYEEEE.

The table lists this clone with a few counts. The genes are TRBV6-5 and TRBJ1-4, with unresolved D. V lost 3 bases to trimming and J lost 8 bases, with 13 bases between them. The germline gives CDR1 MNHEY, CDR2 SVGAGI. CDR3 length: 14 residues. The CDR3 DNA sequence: TGTGCCAGCAGTTATCTGGGCAGTGCCGAAAAACTGTTTTTT. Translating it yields CASSYLGSAEKLFF.

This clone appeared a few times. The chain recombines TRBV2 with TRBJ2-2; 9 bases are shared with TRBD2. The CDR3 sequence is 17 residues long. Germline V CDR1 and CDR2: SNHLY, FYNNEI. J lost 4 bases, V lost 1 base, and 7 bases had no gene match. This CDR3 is CASSEGLLAGVTGELFF. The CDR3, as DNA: TGTGCCAGCAGTGAAGGGTTGTTAGCGGGGGTCACCGGGGAGCTGTTTTTT.

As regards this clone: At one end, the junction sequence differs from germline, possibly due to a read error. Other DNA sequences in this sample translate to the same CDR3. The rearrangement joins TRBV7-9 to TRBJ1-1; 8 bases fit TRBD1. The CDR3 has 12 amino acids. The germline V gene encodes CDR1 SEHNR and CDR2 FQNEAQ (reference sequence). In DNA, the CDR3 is TGCGCCAGCAGCCTAGGGACAGGTGAAGCTTTCTTT. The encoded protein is CASSLGTGEAFF.

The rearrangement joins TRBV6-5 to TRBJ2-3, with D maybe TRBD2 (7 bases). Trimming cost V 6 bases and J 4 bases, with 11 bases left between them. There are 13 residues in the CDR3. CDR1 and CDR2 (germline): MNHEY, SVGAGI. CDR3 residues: CASSFGGPDTQYF. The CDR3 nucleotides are TGTGCCAGCAGCTTCGGGGGGCCAGATACGCAGTATTTT.

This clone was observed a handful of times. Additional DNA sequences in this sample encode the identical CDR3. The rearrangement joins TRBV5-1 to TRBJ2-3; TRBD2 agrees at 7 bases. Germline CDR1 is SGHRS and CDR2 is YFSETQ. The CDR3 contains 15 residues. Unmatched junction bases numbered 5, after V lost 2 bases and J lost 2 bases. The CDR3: CASSLAGHTTDTQYF. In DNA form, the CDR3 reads TGCGCCAGCAGCTTAGCGGGGCATACCACAGATACGCAGTATTTT.

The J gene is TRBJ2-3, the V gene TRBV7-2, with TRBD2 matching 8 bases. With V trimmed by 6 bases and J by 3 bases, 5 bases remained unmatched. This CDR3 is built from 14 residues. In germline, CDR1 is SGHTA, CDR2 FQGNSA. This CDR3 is CASRRGLGTDTQYF. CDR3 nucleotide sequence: TGTGCCAGCAGACGGGGACTAGGGACAGATACGCAGTATTTT.

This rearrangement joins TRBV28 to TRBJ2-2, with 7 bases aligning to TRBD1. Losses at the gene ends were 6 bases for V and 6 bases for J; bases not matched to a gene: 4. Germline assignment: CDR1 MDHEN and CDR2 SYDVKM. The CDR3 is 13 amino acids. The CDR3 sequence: CASRQGLSGELFF. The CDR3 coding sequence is TGTGCCAGCAGACAGGGGCTTTCCGGGGAGCTGTTTTTT.

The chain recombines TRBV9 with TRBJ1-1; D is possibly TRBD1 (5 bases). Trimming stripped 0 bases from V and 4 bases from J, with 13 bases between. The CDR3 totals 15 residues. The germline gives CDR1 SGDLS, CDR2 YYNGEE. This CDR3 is CASSVAPGIGTEAFF. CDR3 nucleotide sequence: TGTGCCAGCAGCGTAGCCCCAGGGATCGGCACTGAAGCTTTCTTT.

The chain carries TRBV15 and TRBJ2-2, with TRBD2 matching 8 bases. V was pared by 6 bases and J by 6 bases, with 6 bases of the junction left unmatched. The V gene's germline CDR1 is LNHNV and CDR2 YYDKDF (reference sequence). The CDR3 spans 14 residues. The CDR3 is CATRGTGGAGELFF. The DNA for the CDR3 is TGTGCCACCAGAGGAACGGGAGGGGCCGGGGAGCTGTTTTTT. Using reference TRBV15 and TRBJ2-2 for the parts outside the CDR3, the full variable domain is DAMVIQNPRYQVTQFGKPVTLSCSQTLNHNVMYWYQQKSSQAPKLLFHYYDKDFNNEADTPDNFQSRRPNTSFCFLDIRSPGLGDTAMYLCATRGTGGAGELFFGEGSRLTVL.

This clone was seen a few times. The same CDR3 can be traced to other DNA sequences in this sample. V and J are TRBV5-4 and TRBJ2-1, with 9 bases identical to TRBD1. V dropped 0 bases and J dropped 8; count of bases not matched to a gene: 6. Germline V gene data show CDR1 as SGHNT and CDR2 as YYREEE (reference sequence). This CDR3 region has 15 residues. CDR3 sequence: CASSLAGQGGYEQFF. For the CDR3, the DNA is TGTGCCAGCAGCTTGGCGGGACAGGGAGGGTATGAGCAGTTCTTC.

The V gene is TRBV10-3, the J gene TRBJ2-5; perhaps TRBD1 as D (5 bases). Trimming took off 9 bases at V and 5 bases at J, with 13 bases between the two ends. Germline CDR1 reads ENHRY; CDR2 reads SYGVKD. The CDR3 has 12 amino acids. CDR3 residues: CAIGAQTETQYF. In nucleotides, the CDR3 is TGTGCCATAGGGGCTCAGACGGAGACCCAGTACTTC.

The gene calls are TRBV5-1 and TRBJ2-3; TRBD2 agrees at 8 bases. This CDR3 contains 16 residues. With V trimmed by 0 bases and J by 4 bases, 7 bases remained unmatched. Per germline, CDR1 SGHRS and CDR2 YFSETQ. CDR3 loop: CASSLAGGGSADTQYF. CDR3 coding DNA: TGCGCCAGCAGCTTGGCCGGGGGGGGCAGTGCAGATACGCAGTATTTT.

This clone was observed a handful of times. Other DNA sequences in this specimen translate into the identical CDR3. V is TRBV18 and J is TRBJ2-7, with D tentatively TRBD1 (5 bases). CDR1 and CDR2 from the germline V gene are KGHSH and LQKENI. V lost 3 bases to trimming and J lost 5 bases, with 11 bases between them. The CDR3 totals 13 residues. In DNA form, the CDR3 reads TGTGCCAGCTCACCCTCAAGGGGCGACGAGCAGTACTTC. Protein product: CASSPSRGDEQYF.

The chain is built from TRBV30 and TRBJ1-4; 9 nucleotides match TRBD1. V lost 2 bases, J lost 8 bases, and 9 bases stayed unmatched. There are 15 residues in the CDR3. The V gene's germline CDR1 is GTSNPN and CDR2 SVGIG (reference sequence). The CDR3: CAWSTWTGENEKLFF. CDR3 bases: TGTGCCTGGAGTACTTGGACAGGGGAGAACGAAAAACTGTTTTTT.

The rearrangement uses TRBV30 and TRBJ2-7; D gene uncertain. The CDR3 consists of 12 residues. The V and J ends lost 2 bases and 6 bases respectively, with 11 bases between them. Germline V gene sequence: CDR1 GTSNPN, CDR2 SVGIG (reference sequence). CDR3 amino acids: CAWSFSLIEQYF. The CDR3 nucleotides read TGTGCCTGGAGTTTCAGTTTAATCGAGCAGTACTTC.

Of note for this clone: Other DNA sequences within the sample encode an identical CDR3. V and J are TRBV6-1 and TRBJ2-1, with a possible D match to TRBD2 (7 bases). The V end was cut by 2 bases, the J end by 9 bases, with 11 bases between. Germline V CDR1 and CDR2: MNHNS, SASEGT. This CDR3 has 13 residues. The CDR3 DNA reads TGTGCCAGCAGTGAACTAGGGGGGGGTGAGCAGTTCTTC. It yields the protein CASSELGGGEQFF.